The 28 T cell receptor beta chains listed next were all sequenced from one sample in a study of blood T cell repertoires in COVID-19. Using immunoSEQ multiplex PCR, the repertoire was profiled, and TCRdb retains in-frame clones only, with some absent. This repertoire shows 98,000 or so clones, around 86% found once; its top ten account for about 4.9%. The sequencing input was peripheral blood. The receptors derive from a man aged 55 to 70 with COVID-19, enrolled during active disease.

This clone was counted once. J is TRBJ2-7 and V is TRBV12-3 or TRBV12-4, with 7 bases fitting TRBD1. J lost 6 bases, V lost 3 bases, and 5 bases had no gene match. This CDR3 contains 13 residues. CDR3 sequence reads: CASSFNRGSEQYF. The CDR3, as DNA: TGTGCCAGCAGTTTCAACAGGGGAAGCGAGCAGTACTTC.

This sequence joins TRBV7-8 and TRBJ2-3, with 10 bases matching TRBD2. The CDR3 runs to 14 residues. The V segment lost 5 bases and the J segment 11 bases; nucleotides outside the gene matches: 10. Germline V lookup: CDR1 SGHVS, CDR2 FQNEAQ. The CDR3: CASSKGSSGGRQYF. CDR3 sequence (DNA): TGTGCCAGCAGCAAAGGGTCTAGCGGGGGTCGGCAGTATTTT.

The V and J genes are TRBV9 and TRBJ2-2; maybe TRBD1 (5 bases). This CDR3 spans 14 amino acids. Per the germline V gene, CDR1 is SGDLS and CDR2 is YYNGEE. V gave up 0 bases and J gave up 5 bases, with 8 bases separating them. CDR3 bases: TGTGCCAGCAGCGTAGTTGGGGCTACCGGGGAGCTGTTTTTT. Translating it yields CASSVVGATGELFF.

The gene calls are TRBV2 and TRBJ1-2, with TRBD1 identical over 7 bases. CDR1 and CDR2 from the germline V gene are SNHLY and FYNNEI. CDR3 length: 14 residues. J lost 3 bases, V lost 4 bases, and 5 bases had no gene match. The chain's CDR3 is CASSGRTGDYGYTF. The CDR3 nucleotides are TGTGCCAGCAGTGGAAGGACAGGAGACTATGGCTACACCTTC.

The CDR3 loop reads CASGEGQASGNTIYF. The CDR3 DNA is TGTGCCAGCGGAGAGGGCCAAGCATCTGGAAACACCATATATTTT. The chain has TRBV28 and TRBJ1-3, with unresolved D. This CDR3 contains 15 residues. The V and J ends lost 8 bases and 1 base respectively, with 15 bases between them. Germline V gene lookup returns CDR1 MDHEN and CDR2 SYDVKM.

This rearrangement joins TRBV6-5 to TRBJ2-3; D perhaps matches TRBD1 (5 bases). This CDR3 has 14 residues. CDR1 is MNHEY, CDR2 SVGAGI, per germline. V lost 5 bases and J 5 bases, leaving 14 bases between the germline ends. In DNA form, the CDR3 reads TGTGCCAGCAGTCTGTCGCTTCAGGGAGATACGCAGTATTTT. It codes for CASSLSLQGDTQYF.

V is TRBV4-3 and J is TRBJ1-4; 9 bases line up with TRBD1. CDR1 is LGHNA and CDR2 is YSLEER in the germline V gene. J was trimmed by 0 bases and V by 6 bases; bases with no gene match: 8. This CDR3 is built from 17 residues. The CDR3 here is CASRPGTGTATNEKLFF. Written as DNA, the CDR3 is TGCGCCAGCAGACCAGGGACAGGGACAGCAACTAATGAAAAACTGTTTTTT.

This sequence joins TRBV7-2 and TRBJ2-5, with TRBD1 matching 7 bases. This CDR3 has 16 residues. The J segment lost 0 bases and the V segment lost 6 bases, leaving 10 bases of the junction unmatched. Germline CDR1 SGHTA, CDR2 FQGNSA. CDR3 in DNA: TGTGCCAGCAGGCGACGATACGACAGGGACCAAGAGACCCAGTACTTC. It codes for CASRRRYDRDQETQYF.

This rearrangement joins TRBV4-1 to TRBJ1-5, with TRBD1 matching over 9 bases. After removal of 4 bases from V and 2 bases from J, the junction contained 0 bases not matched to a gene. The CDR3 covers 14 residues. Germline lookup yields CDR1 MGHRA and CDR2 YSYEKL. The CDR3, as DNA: TGCGCCAGCAGCCGGACAGGGGGCAATCAGCCCCAGCATTTT. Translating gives CASSRTGGNQPQHF.

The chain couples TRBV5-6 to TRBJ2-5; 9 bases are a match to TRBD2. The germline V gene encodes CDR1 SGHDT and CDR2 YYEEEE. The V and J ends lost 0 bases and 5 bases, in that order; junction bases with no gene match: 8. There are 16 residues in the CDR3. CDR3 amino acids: CASSLASSGSWETQYF. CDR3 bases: TGTGCCAGCAGCTTGGCGAGTAGCGGGAGCTGGGAGACCCAGTACTTC. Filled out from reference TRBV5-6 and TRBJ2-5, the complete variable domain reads DAGVTQSPTHLIKTRGQQVTLRCSPKSGHDTVSWYQQALGQGPQFIFQYYEEEERQRGNFPDRFSGHQFPNYSSELNVNALLLGDSALYLCASSLASSGSWETQYFGPGTRLLVL.

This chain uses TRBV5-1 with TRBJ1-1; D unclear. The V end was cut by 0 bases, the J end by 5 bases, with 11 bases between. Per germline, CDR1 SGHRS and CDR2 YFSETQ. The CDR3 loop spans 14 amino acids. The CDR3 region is CASSLVGEVTEAFF. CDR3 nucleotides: TGCGCCAGCAGCTTGGTTGGGGAGGTAACTGAAGCTTTCTTT.

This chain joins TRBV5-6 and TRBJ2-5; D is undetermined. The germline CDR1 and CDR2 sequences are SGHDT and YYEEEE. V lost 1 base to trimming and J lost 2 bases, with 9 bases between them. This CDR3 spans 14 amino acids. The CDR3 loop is CASSLLAQQETQYF. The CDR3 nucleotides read TGTGCCAGCAGCTTGCTCGCACAACAAGAGACCCAGTACTTC.

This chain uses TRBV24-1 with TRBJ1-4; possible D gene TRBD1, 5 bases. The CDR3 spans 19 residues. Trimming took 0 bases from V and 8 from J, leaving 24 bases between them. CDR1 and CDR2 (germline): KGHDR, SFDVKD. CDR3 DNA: TGTGCCACCAGTGATTTGCGGAGTCAGTTTGACACCCGGGGGGAAAAACTGTTTTTT. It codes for CATSDLRSQFDTRGEKLFF.

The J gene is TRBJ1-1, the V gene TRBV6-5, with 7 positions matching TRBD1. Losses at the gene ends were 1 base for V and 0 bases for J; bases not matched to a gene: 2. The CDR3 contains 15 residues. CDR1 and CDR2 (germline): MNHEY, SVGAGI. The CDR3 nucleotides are TGTGCCAGCAGTTACTGGGACAGCATGAACACTGAAGCTTTCTTT. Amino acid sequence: CASSYWDSMNTEAFF.

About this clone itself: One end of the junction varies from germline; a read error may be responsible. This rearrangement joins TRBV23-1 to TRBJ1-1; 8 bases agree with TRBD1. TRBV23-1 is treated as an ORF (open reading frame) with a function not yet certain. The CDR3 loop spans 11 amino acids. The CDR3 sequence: CASSQLPGQAF. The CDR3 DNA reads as TGCGCCAGCAGTCAGCTTCCGGGACAGGCATTT.

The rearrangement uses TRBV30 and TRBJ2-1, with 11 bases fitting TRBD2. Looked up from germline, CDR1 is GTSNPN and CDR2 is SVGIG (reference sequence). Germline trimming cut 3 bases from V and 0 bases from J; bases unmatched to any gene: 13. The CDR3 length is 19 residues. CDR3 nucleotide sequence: TGTGCCTGGAGGAGACTAGCGGGACTTTCCTTACGCTCCTACAATGAGCAGTTCTTC. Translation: CAWRRLAGLSLRSYNEQFF.

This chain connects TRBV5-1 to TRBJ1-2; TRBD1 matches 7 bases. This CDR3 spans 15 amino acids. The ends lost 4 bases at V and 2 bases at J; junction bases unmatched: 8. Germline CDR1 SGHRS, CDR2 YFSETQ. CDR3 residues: CASSPPGQINYGYTF. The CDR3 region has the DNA TGCGCCAGCAGCCCCCCGGGACAGATAAACTATGGCTACACCTTC. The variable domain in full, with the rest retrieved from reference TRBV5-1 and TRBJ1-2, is KAGVTQTPRYLIKTRGQQVTLSCSPISGHRSVSWYQQTPGQGLQFLFEYFSETQRNKGNFPGRFSGRQFSNSRSEMNVSTLELGDSALYLCASSPPGQINYGYTFGSGTRLTVV.

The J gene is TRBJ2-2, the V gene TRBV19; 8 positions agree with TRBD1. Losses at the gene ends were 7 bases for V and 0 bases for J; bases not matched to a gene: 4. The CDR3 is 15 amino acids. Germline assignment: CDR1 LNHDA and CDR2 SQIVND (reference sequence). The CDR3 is CASKGDRSNTGELFF. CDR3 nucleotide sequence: TGTGCCAGTAAGGGGGACAGGTCGAACACCGGGGAGCTGTTTTTT.

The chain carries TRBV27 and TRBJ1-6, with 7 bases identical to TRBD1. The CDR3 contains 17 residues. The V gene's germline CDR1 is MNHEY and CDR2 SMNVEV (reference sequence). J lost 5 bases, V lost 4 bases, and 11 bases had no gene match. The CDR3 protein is CASSSSRDRVNNSPLHF. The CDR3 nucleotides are TGTGCCAGCAGTTCCTCCCGCGACAGGGTTAATAATTCACCCCTCCACTTT.

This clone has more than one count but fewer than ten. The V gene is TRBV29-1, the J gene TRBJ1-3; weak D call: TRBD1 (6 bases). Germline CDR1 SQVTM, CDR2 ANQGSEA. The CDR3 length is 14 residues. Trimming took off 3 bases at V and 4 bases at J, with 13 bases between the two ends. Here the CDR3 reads CSVDSTGRGNTIYF. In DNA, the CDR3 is TGCAGCGTTGATTCCACAGGGAGAGGAAACACCATATATTTT.

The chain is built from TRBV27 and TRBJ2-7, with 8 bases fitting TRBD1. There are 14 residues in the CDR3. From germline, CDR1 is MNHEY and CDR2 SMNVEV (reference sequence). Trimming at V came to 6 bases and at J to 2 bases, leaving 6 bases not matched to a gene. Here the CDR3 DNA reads TGTGCCAGCAGCTCACCGGGACAGGCCTACGAGCAGTACTTC. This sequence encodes CASSSPGQAYEQYF.

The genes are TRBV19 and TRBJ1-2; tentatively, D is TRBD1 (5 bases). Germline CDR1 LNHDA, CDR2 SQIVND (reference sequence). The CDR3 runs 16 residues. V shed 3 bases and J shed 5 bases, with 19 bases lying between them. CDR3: CASSISETVYQYGYTF. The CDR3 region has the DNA TGTGCCAGTAGTATTTCCGAGACAGTATATCAATATGGCTACACCTTC.

The CDR3 nucleotides are TGTGCCAGCAGCTTAGTTCCGAGCGGAGGGAGCACAGATACGCAGTATTTT. Its protein is CASSLVPSGGSTDTQYF. The V gene is TRBV7-2, the J gene TRBJ2-3; possible D gene TRBD2, 6 bases. V shed 1 base and J shed 0 bases, with 14 bases lying between them. Germline CDR1 and CDR2: SGHTA and FQGNSA. This CDR3 region has 17 residues. Combining the CDR3 with reference TRBV7-2 and TRBJ2-3 gives the whole variable domain GAGVSQSPSNKVTEKGKDVELRCDPISGHTALYWYRQSLGQGLEFLIYFQGNSAPDKSGLPSDRFSAERTGGSVSTLTIQRTQQEDSAVYLCASSLVPSGGSTDTQYFGPGTRLTVL.

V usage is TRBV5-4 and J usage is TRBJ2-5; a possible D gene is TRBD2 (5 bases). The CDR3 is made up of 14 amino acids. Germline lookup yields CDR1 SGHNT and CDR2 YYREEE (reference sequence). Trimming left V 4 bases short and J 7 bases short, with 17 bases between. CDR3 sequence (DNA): TGTGCCAGCAGCACGCCCGGGAAGCTTGGGACCCAGTACTTC. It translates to CASSTPGKLGTQYF.

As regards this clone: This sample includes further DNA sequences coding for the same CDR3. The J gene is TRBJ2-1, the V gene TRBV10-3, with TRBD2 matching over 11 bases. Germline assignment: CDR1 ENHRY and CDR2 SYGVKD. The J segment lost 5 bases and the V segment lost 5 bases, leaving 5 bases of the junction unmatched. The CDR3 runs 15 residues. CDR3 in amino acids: CAISSGTSGNNEQFF. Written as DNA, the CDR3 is TGTGCCATCAGTTCCGGGACTAGCGGAAACAATGAGCAGTTCTTC.

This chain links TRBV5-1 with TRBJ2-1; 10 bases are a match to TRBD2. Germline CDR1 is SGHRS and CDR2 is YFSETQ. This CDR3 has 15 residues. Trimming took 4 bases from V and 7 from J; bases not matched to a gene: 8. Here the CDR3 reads CASSQIQREGNEQFF. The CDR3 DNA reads TGCGCCAGCAGCCAAATCCAGCGGGAGGGGAATGAGCAGTTCTTC.

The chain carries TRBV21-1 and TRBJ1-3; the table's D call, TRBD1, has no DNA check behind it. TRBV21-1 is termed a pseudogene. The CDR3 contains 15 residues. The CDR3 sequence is CASSKTGSVGNTIYF. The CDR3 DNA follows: TGTGCCAGCAGCAAAACAGGTTCCGTCGGAAACACCATATATTTT.

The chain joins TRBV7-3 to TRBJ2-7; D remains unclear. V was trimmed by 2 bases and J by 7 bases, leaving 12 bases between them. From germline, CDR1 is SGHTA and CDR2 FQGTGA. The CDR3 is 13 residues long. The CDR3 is CASSLVSAAEQYF. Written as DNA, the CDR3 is TGTGCCAGCAGCTTAGTGTCGGCAGCGGAGCAGTACTTC.